This T cell receptor beta chain was sequenced during a study of long-term antiretroviral therapy in people with HIV. Germline V lookup: CDR1 KGHSH, CDR2 LQKENI. This CDR3 has 15 amino acids. V was pared by 6 bases and J by 0 bases, with 14 bases between. The run of the v3.0 immunoSEQ assay was at survey level. Clones were read by immunoSEQ multiplex PCR, and TCRdb kept only the in-frame ones, dropping some. The data contain about 21,000 clones, more than 65% of them singletons. The V call is TRBV18, the J call TRBJ1-2, with D perhaps TRBD1 (6 bases). Sample: unsorted PBMCs, taken at the start of antiretroviral therapy. This receptor was identified in a man in his forties or fifties with HIV. The CDR3 DNA is TGTGCCAGCTCCCCCGGGACAAGAACTAACTATGGCTACACCTTC. It yields the protein CASSPGTRTNYGYTF.